The T cell receptor beta chain described here comes from a study of T cells in localized non-small cell lung cancer (dated by TCRdb to 2019 to 2021). Regarding the research as a whole: The study examined T cell repertoires in 200 to 250 patients with early-stage NSCLC and compared tumors with uninvolved tumor-adjacent lungs. The cohort was made up of around 240 treatment-naive NSCLC patients whose localized lung tumors had been resected. The mean age of the NSCLC patients was roughly 70 years, with 130 or so men and 95 to 110 women. Overall results and qualifications from the work: Uninvolved tumor-adjacent lung showed the highest T cell clonality, higher than tumor, which suggests more focused antigenic responses in the adjacent lung. Because multi-region sequencing of the tumors was not done, intratumor heterogeneity could not be ruled out. A median of about 50 of the top 100 tumor clones turned up in the paired uninvolved adjacent lung, and under 30 of those clones also ranked among the top 100 of that same adjacent lung. Since the design was exploratory, TCR variables were selected using unadjusted p-values with no false-discovery rate correction. Longer overall survival was associated with higher blood T cell density, whereas shorter survival was associated with higher adjacent-lung clonality.

At diagnosis, tumor, uninvolved tumor-adjacent lung and peripheral blood were collected and then preserved as a mix of FFPE and fresh-frozen material. For TCR repertoire profiling, the blood samples were analyzed as peripheral blood mononuclear cells. The sample holds a few counts of this clone. Its target antigen remains unknown. Base qualities are not provided; no much larger clone lies one nucleotide away. V loses 2 bases of germline sequence and J loses 3 bases, and the interval between the two ends is 7 bases. The CDR3 spans 13 residues, from the cysteine through the phenylalanine. The kept DNA is CDR3 alone, 39 bases in frame from the first base. CDR1 and CDR2, looked up from the germline V gene (reference sequence), are MNHEY and SMNVEV. TCR beta CDR3 regions were sequenced from DNA using the immunoSEQ Assay. Processing in the source paper ran as follows. To compute T cell density, TCR beta template counts were normalized to usable DNA, which was estimated by amplifying housekeeping genes. The preseqR package was used to estimate richness by extrapolating to 400,000 templates for PBMC samples and to 120,000 templates for tissue samples. Clonality was calculated as one minus Pielou's evenness. To identify tissue-enriched TCRs, differential abundance testing was run on productive amino-acid clonotypes with a minimum total count of 5 and an alpha of 0.1. Repertoire overlap between compartments was quantified with the Jaccard Index and Morisita Overlap Index. GLIPH grouped TCR beta CDR3s together with public tetramer-defined viral CDR3s, and a viral motif had to include at least three viral sequences and also show V-gene enrichment. TCRdb stores this immuneACCESS table with in-frame sequences only. Part of the clones is absent; in the studies checked, under half of the shortfall reflects unresolved V genes, and no reason is known for the rest. V, J and clone size were drawn from that table, and D and trimming were deduced from the DNA. The sample data list under 55,000 clones, and around 80% of these were observed just once. The ten largest clones represent roughly 4.9% of the sample.

The rearranged segments are TRBV27 and TRBJ1-1; TRBD1 is a possible D gene, resting on 5 matching bases. Sequencing used PBMCs, obtained before any cancer treatment. The sequence was obtained from a woman aged 35-75 years with stage II lung adenocarcinoma. The CDR3 region has the sequence CASSLKGYTEAFF. The nucleotide sequence is TGTGCCAGCAGTTTAAAGGGGTACACTGAAGCTTTCTTT.